Listed below are T cell receptor beta chains from one sample, sequenced in a study of blood T cell repertoires in COVID-19. Profiled with immunoSEQ multiplex PCR; TCRdb holds only in-frame clones, not every one. This table has about 230,000 clones, approximately 88% appearing once. Sequencing was performed on peripheral blood. These TCRs come from a man aged 40-50 years with acute or convalescent COVID-19. Both conserved end residues are part of each CDR3. The D gene is left open where the match is weak. A clone size is listed for some rows: how often the clone was seen (once, few, many), or a class if it is expanded.

j_call clone_size v_call d_call cdr3_nt cdr3_aa
TRBJ1-2 NA TRBV30 NA TGTGCCTGGAGTGTTGGCAGAGGTGGCTACACCTTC CAWSVGRGGYTF
TRBJ1-1 NA TRBV25-1 NA TGTGCCAGCAGTGAATGGGGGGAAACGAACACTGAAGCTTTCTTT CASSEWGETNTEAFF
TRBJ1-5 NA TRBV30 NA TGTGCCTGGAGTGCCCGGGGGGATCAGCCCCAGCATTTT CAWSARGDQPQHF
TRBJ1-2 few TRBV12-3/TRBV12-4 NA TGTGCCAGCAGTTTAGATCTAGGGGGTGGCTACACCTTC CASSLDLGGGYTF
TRBJ2-5 NA TRBV7-2 NA TGTGCCAGCGCAACCTCCGGAGGGCGCGAGACCCAGTACTTC CASATSGGRETQYF
TRBJ2-7 NA TRBV11-2 TRBD1 TGTGCCAGCAGCCTCCTCCCCGGGACAGGGACGTACGAGCAGTACTTC CASSLLPGTGTYEQYF
TRBJ2-7 NA TRBV2 TRBD2 TGTGCCAGCAGTCCGGGACTAGCGGGAGCCGCCTACGAGCAGTACTTC CASSPGLAGAAYEQYF
TRBJ1-2 once TRBV3-1/TRBV3-2 NA TGTGCCAGCAGCCCAGCTGGGGGGGAGGGCCATGGCTACACCTTC CASSPAGGEGHGYTF
TRBJ1-4 NA TRBV9 NA TGTGCCAGCAGCAAAGACTCGGGGAATGAAAAACTGTTTTTT CASSKDSGNEKLFF
TRBJ2-5 NA TRBV4-1 TRBD1 TGCGCCAGCAGCCAATACTTAGGACAGGCTATTCAAGAGACCCAGTACTTC CASSQYLGQAIQETQYF
TRBJ1-5 NA TRBV19 NA TGTGCCAGTACTAATAGCAATCAGCCCCAGCATTTT CASTNSNQPQHF
TRBJ1-2 NA TRBV19 TRBD1 TGTGCCAGTAGTAACCGACAGGGTTTCTATGGCTACACCTTC CASSNRQGFYGYTF
TRBJ1-5 NA TRBV4-1 NA TGCGCCAGCAGCCCCACAGGGCTCGGAGGCAATCAGCCCCAGCATTTT CASSPTGLGGNQPQHF
TRBJ2-5 NA TRBV7-2 NA TGTGCCAGCAGCTTAGATAGCGCTAAAGAGACCCAGTACTTC CASSLDSAKETQYF
TRBJ2-4 NA TRBV29-1 TRBD1 TGCAGCGGCCGGGACAGGGGCAAAAACATTCAGTACTTC CSGRDRGKNIQYF
TRBJ1-2 NA TRBV12-3/TRBV12-4 TRBD1 TGTGCCAGCAGTTTACTTTACAGGGGTGGCTACACCTTC CASSLLYRGGYTF
TRBJ1-4 NA TRBV3-1/TRBV3-2 TRBD1 TGTGCCAGCAGCCGAGGCGACAGGGGAACTAATGAAAAACTGTTTTTT CASSRGDRGTNEKLFF
TRBJ1-2 NA TRBV30 NA TGTGCCTGGAGTGTACTAGGTAGAAACTATGGCTACACCTTC CAWSVLGRNYGYTF
TRBJ1-5 NA TRBV28 NA TGTGCCAGCAGTTTACCAGCAGGGGCAAATCAGCCCCAGCATTTT CASSLPAGANQPQHF
TRBJ1-2 NA TRBV12-3/TRBV12-4 NA TGTGCCAGCAGTTTATCAACCTCCCGGGGCTACACCTTC CASSLSTSRGYTF
TRBJ1-4 NA TRBV18 TRBD1 TGTGCCAGCTCAGACAGGGTTGATGAAAAACTGTTTTTT CASSDRVDEKLFF
TRBJ2-1 NA TRBV4-2 NA TGTGCCAGCAGCCAAGATTACCGGACAACTAATGAGCAGTTCTTC CASSQDYRTTNEQFF
TRBJ1-2 NA TRBV7-8 TRBD1 TGTGCCAGCAGCTTAGATGCGGGACAGGGGTATGGCTACACCTTC CASSLDAGQGYGYTF
TRBJ2-1 NA TRBV13 NA TGTGCCAGCAGCTTACGGTCCAAGTACAATGAGCAGTTCTTC CASSLRSKYNEQFF
TRBJ2-5 once TRBV12-3/TRBV12-4 NA TGTGCCAGCAGTTTAGAGGGGGCCCAGTACTTC CASSLEGAQYF
TRBJ2-7 once TRBV7-8 TRBD2 TGTGCCAGCAGCGGGAGGGTCTCGGCGAAGCAGTACTTC CASSGRVSAKQYF
TRBJ2-4 NA TRBV6-2/TRBV6-3 TRBD2 TGTGCCAGCAGCTACTCCGGGACTAGGGCGCTTCCCCTAAACATTCAGTACTTC CASSYSGTRALPLNIQYF
TRBJ1-2 NA TRBV2 NA TGTGCCAGCAGCGCCCAGACAGATCTCTATGGCTACACCTTC CASSAQTDLYGYTF
TRBJ1-1 NA TRBV18 NA TGTGCCAGCTCACCAAGTCAGAGGATGAACACTGAAGCTTTCTTT CASSPSQRMNTEAFF
TRBJ1-1 NA TRBV3-1/TRBV3-2 NA TGTGCCAGCAGCCATCTTGCTGAAGCTTTCTTT CASSHLAEAFF
TRBJ2-7 NA TRBV5-4 TRBD1 TGTGCCAGCAGCCCTCGACAGGGGGTCTACGAGCAGTACTTC CASSPRQGVYEQYF
TRBJ1-1 NA TRBV5-1 NA TGCGCCAGCAGCTTAAAACAGCTGAACACTGAAGCTTTCTTT CASSLKQLNTEAFF
TRBJ1-1 NA TRBV28 TRBD1 TGTGCCAGCAGTCGACAGGGTACCCCTTTCTTT CASSRQGTPFF
TRBJ1-5 NA TRBV5-1 NA TGCGCCAGCAGCTTGGACCTTGAGAGCAATCAGCCCCAGCATTTT CASSLDLESNQPQHF
TRBJ2-7 once TRBV2 TRBD2 TGTGCCAGCAGTGAAGCGCGGTTTAGCGGGTTACTACACGAGCAGTACTTC CASSEARFSGLLHEQYF
TRBJ2-7 NA TRBV11-2 TRBD1 TGTGCCAGCAGCCCCGGGACAGGGATGAACGAGCAGTACTTC CASSPGTGMNEQYF
TRBJ1-4 NA TRBV5-1 NA TGCGCCAGCACAGGGGATTCTAATGAAAAACTGTTTTTT CASTGDSNEKLFF
TRBJ1-4 NA TRBV3-1/TRBV3-2 NA TGTGCCAGCAGTCCACGGGGGGCTGGTGAAAAACTGTTTTTT CASSPRGAGEKLFF
TRBJ2-7 few TRBV7-2 TRBD1 TGTGCCAGCAGCTTAGGGGCAGGGGGATCGTACGAGCAGTACTTC CASSLGAGGSYEQYF
TRBJ2-7 NA TRBV27 TRBD2 TGTGCCAGCATTCCTTCACTAGCGGGAGGGCCGCAAGAGCAGTACTTC CASIPSLAGGPQEQYF
TRBJ2-5 NA TRBV21-1 NA TGTGCCAGCAGCAAACCAGTTGGGGGGACGAGGTTTTGTGAAGAGACCCAGTACTTC CASSKPVGGTRFCEETQYF
TRBJ2-1 NA TRBV7-8 NA TGTGCCAGCAGCTCCCGCCGGGACTTTATCTCTGATCGCTACAATGAGCAGTTCTTC CASSSRRDFISDRYNEQFF
TRBJ1-6 NA TRBV5-4 NA TGTGCCAGCAGCTTGGACCGGAATTCACCCCTCCACTTT CASSLDRNSPLHF
TRBJ2-3 NA TRBV6-1 NA TGTGCCAGCCGTGATCGGGAGTCGGGAAATACGCAGTATTTT CASRDRESGNTQYF
TRBJ2-2 few TRBV19 TRBD2 TGTGCCAGTAGTGTAGCTACGGGGGGAGACACCGGGGAGCTGTTTTTT CASSVATGGDTGELFF
TRBJ2-6 NA TRBV28 NA TGTGCCAGCGGCCTCCGGGGAGCTGGGGCCAACGTCCTGACTTTC CASGLRGAGANVLTF
TRBJ2-1 NA TRBV19 TRBD2 TGTGCCAGTAGCCCACTAGCGGGAGAATTTAATGAGCAGTTCTTC CASSPLAGEFNEQFF
TRBJ1-1 once TRBV18 NA TGTGCCAGCTCACAACAGGGATGGGACACTGAAGCTTTCTTT CASSQQGWDTEAFF
TRBJ1-2 once TRBV6-1 TRBD1 TGTGCCAGCAGTGAGGCGCGGGGCAGGACAGGCACTAACTATGGCTACACCTTC CASSEARGRTGTNYGYTF
TRBJ2-2 NA TRBV6-2/TRBV6-3 TRBD1 TGTGCCAGCAGTCCGGGACAGCTAACCGGGGAGCTGTTTTTT CASSPGQLTGELFF
TRBJ2-3 NA TRBV2 NA TGTGCCAGCAGTGGGAGCGGGTATACCACAGATACGCAGTATTTT CASSGSGYTTDTQYF
TRBJ2-1 NA TRBV12-3/TRBV12-4 NA TGTGCCAGCACCACTACCAATGAGCAGTTCTTC CASTTTNEQFF
TRBJ1-2 once TRBV20-1 NA TGCAGTGCTAGTGGAGGGCGGGAGAGGGATGGCTACACCTTC CSASGGRERDGYTF
TRBJ1-2 NA TRBV11-2 NA TGTGCCAGCGGGGGGGCTTTTGAAGGCTACACCTTC CASGGAFEGYTF
TRBJ2-1 NA TRBV19 TRBD1 TGTGCCAGTTCTGTCCAGGGGGCCCACCTTTACAATGAGCAGTTCTTC CASSVQGAHLYNEQFF